This T cell receptor (beta chain) originates from a study of OX40 agonist ivuxolimab in advanced cancers. About the research overall: Cancers in dose escalation were hepatocellular, melanoma, renal cell and head and neck. Study-level results: The authors also found low normalized T-cell clonal expansion in some nonresponders.

In the case of this clone: Its antigen is currently unknown.

The CDR3 runs to 16 residues. Per germline, CDR1 SEHNR and CDR2 FQNEAQ (reference sequence). J lost 4 bases, V lost 5 bases, and 9 bases had no gene match. Any history of autoimmune disease or systemic immunosuppression disqualified patients. Sequenced by immunoSEQ multiplex PCR; TCRdb stores in-frame clones only, minus some. The profile shows tens of thousands of clones, almost 90% of them singletons. The material sequenced was CD4+ or CD8+ T cells sorted from blood, taken in a trial of the OX40 agonist ivuxolimab. This clonotype was sampled from an adult with an advanced solid tumor such as melanoma, head and neck, liver or kidney cancer. The J gene is TRBJ2-5, the V gene TRBV7-9; 11 bases line up with TRBD1. CDR3 loop: CASSLGQGDIRETQYF. The CDR3 DNA reads as TGTGCCAGCAGCCTGGGACAGGGGGATATTAGAGAGACCCAGTACTTC.